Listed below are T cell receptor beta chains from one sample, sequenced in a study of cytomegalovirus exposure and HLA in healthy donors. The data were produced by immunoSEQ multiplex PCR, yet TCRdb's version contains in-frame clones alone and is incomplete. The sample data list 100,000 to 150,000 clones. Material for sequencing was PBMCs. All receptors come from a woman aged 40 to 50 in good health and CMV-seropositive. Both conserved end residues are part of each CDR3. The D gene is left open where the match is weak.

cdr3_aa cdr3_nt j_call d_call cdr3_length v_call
CASSLASHLPNEQFF TGTGCCAGCAGCTTAGCTAGTCATCTCCCTAATGAGCAGTTCTTC TRBJ2-1 - 15 TRBV7-2
CASSSTLAPTGLYNEQFF TGTGCCAGCAGCTCAACTCTGGCCCCGACAGGGCTCTACAATGAGCAGTTCTTC TRBJ2-1 TRBD1 18 TRBV11-2
CASSFGLAGSYEQYF TGTGCCAGCAGCTTCGGACTAGCGGGGTCCTACGAGCAGTACTTC TRBJ2-7 TRBD2 15 TRBV11-2
CASSRVDRGLYNEQFF TGCGCCAGCAGCCGCGTTGACAGGGGGCTTTACAATGAGCAGTTCTTC TRBJ2-1 TRBD1 16 TRBV4-1
CASSLPGSYEQYF TGTGCCAGCAGCTTGCCGGGTTCCTACGAGCAGTACTTC TRBJ2-7 - 13 TRBV7-9
CASRTGGSTEAFF TGTGCCAGCAGAACAGGGGGTTCCACTGAAGCTTTCTTT TRBJ1-1 TRBD1 13 TRBV6-6
CASTFSGGSEAFF TGCGCCAGCACCTTCTCCGGGGGGTCTGAAGCTTTCTTT TRBJ1-1 - 13 TRBV5-1
CASSSNTTHGYTF TGTGCCAGCAGTTCGAATACAACCCATGGCTACACCTTC TRBJ1-2 - 13 TRBV27
CASSTDRGRGTAQYF TGCGCCAGCAGCACGGACAGGGGGCGCGGTACGGCCCAGTACTTC TRBJ2-5 TRBD1 15 TRBV5-1
CAISVRQVDNEQFF TGTGCCATCAGTGTCAGGCAGGTAGACAATGAGCAGTTCTTC TRBJ2-1 - 14 TRBV10-3
CASINPAGEYTGELFF TGTGCCAGCATCAATCCAGCGGGAGAATATACCGGGGAGCTGTTTTTT TRBJ2-2 TRBD2 16 TRBV7-9
CASSVVGANEQFF TGTGCCAGCAGCGTAGTTGGGGCGAATGAGCAGTTCTTC TRBJ2-1 - 13 TRBV9
CAGNSIQYF TGCGCCGGAAACAGTATTCAGTACTTC TRBJ2-4 - 9 TRBV10-1
CASSITGGAYNEQFF TGTGCCAGTAGTATTACAGGGGGAGCCTACAATGAGCAGTTCTTC TRBJ2-1 TRBD1 15 TRBV19
CASSYQGAHNEQFF TGTGCCAGCAGTTACCAGGGGGCTCACAATGAGCAGTTCTTC TRBJ2-1 TRBD1 14 TRBV6-5
CAGSGRDNEQFF TGTGCCGGTAGCGGGAGGGACAATGAGCAGTTCTTC TRBJ2-1 TRBD2 12 TRBV9
CASSPGPELNTEAFF TGCGCCAGCAGCCCGGGTCCGGAACTGAACACTGAAGCTTTCTTT TRBJ1-1 - 15 TRBV5-1
CASSVIAGTTDTQYF TGTGCCAGCAGCGTAATAGCGGGGACCACAGATACGCAGTATTTT TRBJ2-3 TRBD2 15 TRBV9
CASSLSAGTSGSMYNEQFF TGTGCCAGCAGCTTATCCGCCGGGACTAGCGGGAGTATGTACAATGAGCAGTTCTTC TRBJ2-1 TRBD2 19 TRBV7-2
CASSPSTGLYEQYF TGTGCCAGCAGCCCGAGTACAGGGTTGTACGAGCAGTACTTC TRBJ2-7 - 14 TRBV7-2
CASSLETDTQYF TGTGCCAGCAGCCTAGAGACCGATACGCAGTATTTT TRBJ2-3 - 12 TRBV5-6
CAISEPTQGAYGYTF TGTGCCATCAGTGAGCCAACACAGGGAGCCTATGGCTACACCTTC TRBJ1-2 - 15 TRBV10-3
CASSLGTTDNEQFF TGTGCCAGCAGCTTAGGGACTACCGACAATGAGCAGTTCTTC TRBJ2-1 - 14 TRBV7-6
CASSLVPGGLAGGGEQYF TGTGCCAGCAGCTTAGTTCCTGGTGGTCTAGCGGGAGGTGGTGAGCAGTACTTC TRBJ2-7 TRBD2 18 TRBV7-2
CASSRTVNTEAFF TGTGCCAGCTCACGGACAGTGAACACTGAAGCTTTCTTT TRBJ1-1 - 13 TRBV18
CSVPSTSAPYNEQFF TGCAGCGTACCCTCGACTAGCGCTCCCTACAATGAGCAGTTCTTC TRBJ2-1 TRBD2 15 TRBV29-1
CASRPRTRDRGFGIYF TGTGCCAGCAGACCAAGAACCCGGGACAGGGGATTCGGCATATATTTT TRBJ1-3 TRBD1 16 TRBV28
CASRLDRLARLYEQYF TGTGCAAGTCGCTTAGACAGGCTAGCGAGACTCTACGAGCAGTACTTC TRBJ2-7 - 16 TRBV12-2
CASSFAENGYTF TGCGCCAGCAGCTTCGCAGAAAATGGCTACACCTTC TRBJ1-2 - 12 TRBV5-1
CASSGGASGANVLTF TGCGCCAGCAGCGGCGGGGCTTCTGGGGCCAACGTCCTGACTTTC TRBJ2-6 - 15 TRBV10-1
CASSARADTQYF TGTGCCAGCAGTGCCAGGGCGGATACGCAGTATTTT TRBJ2-3 - 12 TRBV6-6
CASSSKPRESGNTIYF TGCGCCAGCAGCTCCAAACCCCGGGAATCGGGAAACACCATATATTTT TRBJ1-3 - 16 TRBV5-1
CASRTYRGNYGYTF TGTGCCAGCAGGACATACAGGGGAAACTATGGCTACACCTTC TRBJ1-2 TRBD1 14 TRBV5-6
CASSFSRVDYEQYF TGTGCCAGCAGTTTCTCCAGGGTTGACTACGAGCAGTACTTC TRBJ2-7 - 14 TRBV27
CASSRTKAFF TGTGCCAGCAGTCGGACTAAAGCTTTCTTT TRBJ1-1 - 10 TRBV28
CASSSGQANEQFF TGTGCCAGCAGCTCCGGACAGGCCAATGAGCAGTTCTTC TRBJ2-1 TRBD1 13 TRBV11-1
CASGVAYEQYF TGTGCCAGCGGAGTTGCCTACGAGCAGTACTTC TRBJ2-7 - 11 TRBV5-8
CASSRGRFHEQYF TGTGCCAGCAGTCGCGGGAGGTTCCACGAGCAGTACTTC TRBJ2-7 TRBD2 13 TRBV27
CSVERLAGTTDTQYF TGCAGCGTTGAAAGGCTAGCGGGGACCACAGATACGCAGTATTTT TRBJ2-3 TRBD2 15 TRBV29-1
CASSLTVSYEQYF TGTGCCAGCAGCTTGACAGTTTCCTACGAGCAGTACTTC TRBJ2-7 - 13 TRBV5-4
CASRIGTGNPSEQFF TGTGCCAGCCGCATCGGGACAGGGAATCCCTCTGAGCAGTTCTTC TRBJ2-1 TRBD1 15 TRBV28
CASTGTGNTGAFF TGTGCCAGCACTGGGACAGGGAACACTGGAGCTTTCTTT TRBJ1-1 TRBD1 13 TRBV27
CASSSPSGIGPGELFF TGTGCCAGCAGCTCACCTAGCGGGATTGGTCCCGGGGAGCTGTTTTTT TRBJ2-2 TRBD2 16 TRBV7-3
CASSLGRDWTDTQYF TGTGCCAGCAGCTTAGGCCGGGACTGGACAGATACGCAGTATTTT TRBJ2-3 - 15 TRBV7-6
CASSLAGRGEKLFF TGCGCCAGCAGCTTGGCTGGGAGGGGTGAAAAACTGTTTTTT TRBJ1-4 - 14 TRBV5-1
CASRGEVHRDEQFF TGCGCCAGCAGGGGGGAGGTCCATAGGGATGAGCAGTTCTTC TRBJ2-1 - 14 TRBV5-1
CASSTGTVLNEQFF TGTGCCAGCAGCACCGGGACAGTCTTAAATGAGCAGTTCTTC TRBJ2-1 TRBD1 14 TRBV9
CASSQDEAPIINEQFF TGCGCCAGCAGCCAAGATGAAGCGCCGATCATTAATGAGCAGTTCTTC TRBJ2-1 - 16 TRBV4-1
CASSFLAGVGNTGELFF TGTGCCAGCAGTTTTCTAGCGGGAGTGGGGAACACCGGGGAGCTGTTTTTT TRBJ2-2 TRBD2 17 TRBV27